These 5 T cell receptor beta chains share one sample of origin, sequenced in a study of early T cells in non-severe SARS-CoV-2 infection (dated by TCRdb to about 2021). Preparation of the library involved 5' RACE. The reads were generated on a NextSeq 500. TCRdb reprocessing: public reads trimmed at Q25 with fastp, clones called with MiXCR, in-frame beta chains kept. Identical CDR3 protein sequences are pooled into one entry, listed with their most common genes and DNA. This sample is represented by just over 9,000 distinct CDR3 sequences; around 4.8% of them were singletons. 9.7% of the sample goes to the ten largest clones. Sequencing was performed on whole blood. These TCRs come from an adult who was a healthcare worker with PCR-confirmed SARS-CoV-2 infection or an uninfected control (not recorded which).

The sample holds many counts of this clonotype. This sequence joins TRBV6-5 and TRBJ2-7; no reliable D call. V lost 6 bases and J lost 0, with 15 bases in between. The length of the CDR3 is 15 residues. The germline gives CDR1 MNHEY, CDR2 SVGAGI. The CDR3 reads CASSPTLPSSYEQYF. The CDR3 nucleotides read TGTGCCAGCAGCCCCACCTTGCCCAGCTCCTACGAGCAGTACTTC.

This clonotype ranks as medium-sized. This sequence joins TRBV20-1 and TRBJ1-3, with D maybe TRBD1 (5 bases). CDR1 DFQATT and CDR2 SNEGSKA come from the germline V gene (reference sequence). This CDR3 comprises 15 residues. The germline V and J ends were trimmed by 5 bases and 4 bases, with 18 bases remaining between them. The CDR3 DNA reads as TGCAGTGCTCAACCGACCGAGGGGTGGGGAAACACCATATATTTT. Its protein is CSAQPTEGWGNTIYF.

This clonotype is medium-sized within its sample. The J gene is TRBJ2-1, the V gene TRBV28, with D perhaps given as TRBD1 or TRBD2 (7 bases each). V was trimmed by 4 bases and J by 6 bases, leaving 19 bases between them. Germline V lookup: CDR1 MDHEN, CDR2 SYDVKM. The CDR3 runs 16 residues. CDR3 protein: CASSYPSGRQGNEQFF. The CDR3 bases are TGTGCCAGCAGTTATCCTAGCGGCCGACAGGGCAATGAGCAGTTCTTC. Supplemented by reference TRBV28 and TRBJ2-1, the full variable domain reads DVKVTQSSRYLVKRTGEKVFLECVQDMDHENMFWYRQDPGLGLRLIYFSYDVKMKEKGDIPEGYSVSREKKERFSLILESASTNQTSMYLCASSYPSGRQGNEQFFGPGTRLTVL.

This clonotype counts as medium-sized. J is TRBJ2-2 and V is TRBV5-1, with 10 bases identical to TRBD2. Germline trimming cut 4 bases from V and 3 bases from J; bases unmatched to any gene: 9. The CDR3 runs 17 residues. Germline loops: CDR1 SGHRS, CDR2 YFSETQ. The chain's CDR3 is CASSPTAGGAYTGELFF. The CDR3, as DNA: TGCGCCAGCAGCCCGACAGCGGGAGGGGCTTACACCGGGGAGCTGTTTTTT.

This clonotype is medium-sized (0.01 to 0.1%). This chain connects TRBV6-2 or TRBV6-3 to TRBJ2-3; 11 positions match TRBD2. Germline V lookup: CDR1 MNHEY, CDR2 SVGEGT. V was clipped by 4 bases and J by 6 bases; unmatched bases: 6. This CDR3 is built from 15 residues. CDR3 sequence reads: CASSSPGLAADTQYF. CDR3 DNA: TGTGCCAGCAGTTCGCCGGGACTAGCGGCGGATACGCAGTATTTT.